This T cell receptor (beta chain) was obtained from a study of cytomegalovirus exposure and HLA in healthy donors. Across the whole study: As released early, the data held approximately 80 million unique TCRs from HLA-typed donors. In terms of ancestry, the Caucasian-associated cluster contained 81% of the approximately 380 genotyped donors. Points from the study as a whole: In an earlier analysis, most TCR beta V segments were productive about 87% or about 30% of the time. Some V segments (TRBV6-2 and TRBV6-3 among them) were excluded as indistinguishable.

Researchers ran the PCR with 60 Vbeta and 13 Jbeta primers. Clones were read by immunoSEQ multiplex PCR, and TCRdb kept only the in-frame ones, dropping some. Of about 130,000 clones listed, roughly four fifths are singletons. About this clone itself: What it binds is not known.

CDR3 length: 12 amino acids. V shed 5 bases and J shed 1 base, with 5 bases lying between them. The V gene's germline CDR1 is SGHRS and CDR2 YFSETQ. Source material: PBMCs. The V call is TRBV5-1, the J call TRBJ2-3; D gene ambiguous. This clonotype was sampled from a male donor in good health and CMV-seronegative. CDR3 sequence: CASSPGTDTQYF. CDR3 sequence (DNA): TGCGCCAGCAGTCCGGGCACAGATACGCAGTATTTT.